The 8 T cell receptor beta chains presented below share a single source sample, sequenced in a study of T cells in Graves' hyperthyroidism and ophthalmopathy. It was RNA transcripts that yielded the amplified TCR beta CDR3 regions. In the first-round RT-PCR of the TCR CDR3, the HTBI primer set was used. MiXCR, run by TCRdb on the multiplex PCR reads, gives a single entry per CDR3 protein. The repertoire includes hundreds of thousands of distinct CDR3 sequences, approximately 25% of them detected once, and over 9% sits in the top ten. Sequenced material: blood. The receptor source for this set is a woman in her twenties or thirties with Graves' ophthalmopathy.

This clonotype showed up just once. The chain uses TRBV7-2 and TRBJ2-7; D uncertain. The length of the CDR3 is 14 residues. Deletions cut 3 bases from V and 4 bases from J, with 13 bases between. Germline CDR1 reads SGHTA; CDR2 reads FQGNSA. CDR3 DNA sequence: TGTGCCAGCAGCTTCGGTGGATCCGGTTACGAGCAGTACTTC. Translating it yields CASSFGGSGYEQYF.

V usage is TRBV2 and J usage is TRBJ1-2; 9 bases are shared with TRBD1. V shed 6 bases, J shed 4 bases, and the junction held 6 bases outside the gene matches. Germline V gene lookup returns CDR1 SNHLY and CDR2 FYNNEI. CDR3 length equals 14 residues. The CDR3 DNA sequence: TGTGCCAGCAGGGAACAGGGGGCGGGCTATGGCTACACCTTC. It is translated as CASREQGAGYGYTF. Looking up the rest from reference TRBV2 and TRBJ1-2 gives the full variable domain: EPEVTQTPSHQVTQMGQEVILRCVPISNHLYFYWYRQILGQKVEFLVSFYNNEISEKSEIFDDQFSVERPDGSNFTLKIRSTKLEDSAMYFCASREQGAGYGYTFGSGTRLTVV.

This clonotype appeared many times. The rearrangement joins TRBV28 to TRBJ1-2, with D hard to call. V shed 5 bases and J shed 5 bases, with 9 bases lying between them. The CDR3 totals 12 residues. CDR1 and CDR2 from the germline V gene are MDHEN and SYDVKM. The CDR3 reads CASSGPGYGYTF. In DNA, the CDR3 is TGTGCCAGCAGTGGGCCGGGTTATGGCTACACCTTC.

This clonotype was counted between two and nine times. The V and J genes are TRBV29-1 and TRBJ2-7, with TRBD2 matching 9 bases. V dropped 8 bases and J dropped 6; count of bases not matched to a gene: 14. There are 14 residues in the CDR3. Germline V lookup: CDR1 SQVTM, CDR2 ANQGSEA. The CDR3 DNA reads TGCAGCTACCACTCCGGGACTAGCAGTCCCGAGCAGTACTTC. The encoded protein is CSYHSGTSSPEQYF.

This clonotype appeared many times. The chain has TRBV12-3 or TRBV12-4 and TRBJ2-2; either TRBD1 or TRBD2 may supply D (5 bases each). Trimming cost V 8 bases and J 5 bases, with 9 bases left between them. The CDR3 has 12 amino acids. The CDR3 sequence is CASGTGTGELFF. In DNA form, the CDR3 reads TGTGCCAGCGGGACGGGGACCGGGGAGCTGTTTTTT.

The V and J genes are TRBV12-5 and TRBJ1-1, with TRBD1 identical over 7 bases. Per germline, CDR1 LGHNT and CDR2 FRNRAP. This CDR3 region has 16 residues. J lost 3 bases, V lost 4 bases, and 11 bases had no gene match. The CDR3 sequence: CASGSAFTGADTEAFF. The CDR3 DNA reads as TGTGCTAGTGGTTCGGCCTTCACAGGGGCGGACACTGAAGCTTTCTTT.

The V gene is TRBV11-3, the J gene TRBJ2-5; D gene ambiguous. This CDR3 contains 15 residues. The V end was cut by 5 bases, the J end by 5 bases, with 18 bases between. Germline lookup yields CDR1 SGHNT and CDR2 YENEEA. The DNA for the CDR3 is TGTGCCAGCAGCCAAGATTTAGCCAACGGGGAGACCCAGTACTTC. It translates to CASSQDLANGETQYF.

This clonotype occurred a few times. The junction departs from germline at one end; a sequencing error may be responsible. The chain carries TRBV10-3 and TRBJ1-1, with a weak D call TRBD1 (6 bases). The germline V gene encodes CDR1 ENHRY and CDR2 SYGVKD. This CDR3 spans 11 amino acids. This chain's CDR3 is CAITERGAAFF. CDR3 in DNA: TGTGCCATCACTGAGCGGGGGGCGGCTTTCTTT.